A single sample gave rise to the 28 T cell receptor beta chains below, sequenced in a study of blood T cell repertoires in COVID-19. Using immunoSEQ multiplex PCR, the repertoire was profiled, and TCRdb retains in-frame clones only, with some absent. The profile shows about 180,000 clones, roughly 81% of them singletons. The sample comprised peripheral blood. The receptor set was obtained from a woman older than 75 with COVID-19, enrolled during active disease.

DNA for the CDR3: TGTGCCACCAGCAGGACTAGCAAGAACACCGGGGAGCTGTTTTTT. It is translated as CATSRTSKNTGELFF. The chain is built from TRBV15 and TRBJ2-2, with 7 bases that match TRBD2. V shed 3 bases and J 1 base; nucleotides not matched to a gene: 2. Germline CDR1 is LNHNV and CDR2 is YYDKDF (reference sequence). The CDR3 covers 15 residues.

This clone was seen a few times. The rearrangement joins TRBV10-2 to TRBJ2-1; D is possibly TRBD2 (6 bases). The CDR3 runs 14 residues. V lost 3 bases to trimming and J lost 3 bases, with 9 bases between them. The germline V gene encodes CDR1 WSHSY and CDR2 SAAADI. The CDR3 is CASSDSGGYNEQFF. CDR3 DNA: TGCGCCAGCAGTGATAGCGGAGGCTACAATGAGCAGTTCTTC.

The gene calls are TRBV11-2 and TRBJ2-7, with D possibly TRBD2 on 5 matching bases. Trimming removed 3 bases at V and 3 bases at J, with 6 bases between. The CDR3 has 12 residues. Germline CDR1 reads SGHAT; CDR2 reads FQNNGV. CDR3 nucleotide sequence: TGTGCCAGCAGCTTTGGAGGCTACGAGCAGTACTTC. Its protein product is CASSFGGYEQYF.

V usage is TRBV30 and J usage is TRBJ1-4; TRBD1 matches 8 bases. Germline CDR1 and CDR2: GTSNPN and SVGIG (reference sequence). Trimming at V came to 3 bases and at J to 7 bases, leaving 10 bases not matched to a gene. The CDR3 covers 15 residues. This CDR3 is CAWSRGLGESEKLFF. DNA of the CDR3: TGTGCCTGGAGCAGGGGGCTGGGAGAAAGTGAAAAACTGTTTTTT. Using reference TRBV30 and TRBJ1-4 for the parts outside the CDR3, the full variable domain is SQTIHQWPATLVQPVGSPLSLECTVEGTSNPNLYWYRQAAGRGLQLLFYSVGIGQISSEVPQNLSASRPQDRQFILSSKKLLLSDSGFYLCAWSRGLGESEKLFFGSGTQLSVL.

This clone is a singleton in its sample. V usage is TRBV2 and J usage is TRBJ1-6, with TRBD1 matching over 7 bases. The ends lost 4 bases at V and 2 bases at J; junction bases unmatched: 2. CDR1 SNHLY and CDR2 FYNNEI come from the germline V gene. The CDR3 is 15 amino acids. The CDR3 loop reads CASSAGGAYNSPLHF. In DNA, the CDR3 is TGTGCCAGCAGTGCAGGGGGAGCCTATAATTCACCCCTCCACTTT.

This chain joins TRBV29-1 and TRBJ1-1; 7 bases are a match to TRBD1. Germline-derived CDR1 and CDR2 are SQVTM and ANQGSEA. Trimming at V came to 6 bases and at J to 4 bases, leaving 8 bases not matched to a gene. This CDR3 region has 13 residues. CDR3 sequence: CSVKRQGGTEAFF. The CDR3 DNA is TGCAGCGTAAAGAGGCAGGGGGGCACTGAAGCTTTCTTT. Full variable domain (rest looked up from reference TRBV29-1 and TRBJ1-1): SAVISQKPSRDICQRGTSLTIQCQVDSQVTMMFWYRQQPGQSLTLIATANQGSEATYESGFVIDKFPISRPNLTFSTLTVSNMSPEDSSIYLCSVKRQGGTEAFFGQGTRLTVV.

This clone was detected a few times. V usage is TRBV9 and J usage is TRBJ1-1; possible D gene TRBD1, 5 bases. The CDR3 sequence is 13 residues long. V was pared by 7 bases and J by 1 base, with 11 bases between. Germline V gives CDR1 SGDLS, CDR2 YYNGEE. The CDR3 coding sequence is TGTGCCAGCGGGCAGGGCGAGAACACTGAAGCTTTCTTT. It codes for CASGQGENTEAFF.

This chain joins TRBV5-1 and TRBJ2-1, with D uncertain. V lost 0 bases, J lost 6 bases, and 7 bases lay in between. Germline assignment: CDR1 SGHRS and CDR2 YFSETQ. The CDR3 sequence is 13 residues long. The CDR3 protein is CASSLAGSNEQFF. Written as DNA, the CDR3 is TGCGCCAGCAGCTTGGCCGGGTCCAATGAGCAGTTCTTC.

The chain employs TRBV6-5 and TRBJ1-1; D remains ambiguous. CDR1 is MNHEY and CDR2 is SVGAGI in the germline V gene. The CDR3 consists of 13 residues. V was clipped by 2 bases and J by 3 bases, with 7 bases between them. CDR3 residues: CASSYGQDTEAFF. In nucleotides, the CDR3 is TGTGCCAGCAGTTACGGGCAGGACACTGAAGCTTTCTTT.

The rearrangement joins TRBV6-5 to TRBJ1-1; 10 bases agree with TRBD1. Germline trimming cut 5 bases from V and 1 base from J; bases unmatched to any gene: 1. Per germline, CDR1 MNHEY and CDR2 SVGAGI. The CDR3 totals 14 residues. CDR3 coding DNA: TGTGCCAGCAGTCGGGACAGGGGGAACACTGAAGCTTTCTTT. Translating it yields CASSRDRGNTEAFF.

V gene TRBV11-2 combines with J gene TRBJ1-6; D unclear. This CDR3 has 13 amino acids. The ends were cut back, 4 bases at V and 7 bases at J, with 8 bases in the middle. The germline V gene has CDR1 SGHAT and CDR2 FQNNGV. The CDR3 spells CASSYSGNSPLHF. DNA of the CDR3: TGTGCCAGCAGCTATTCGGGGAATTCACCCCTCCACTTT. Based on the CDR3 plus reference TRBV11-2 and TRBJ1-6, the full variable domain is EAGVAQSPRYKIIEKRQSVAFWCNPISGHATLYWYQQILGQGPKLLIQFQNNGVVDDSQLPKDRFSAERLKGVDSTLKIQPAKLEDSAVYLCASSYSGNSPLHFGNGTRLTVT.

V usage is TRBV5-1 and J usage is TRBJ2-3; 11 bases line up with TRBD2. Germline CDR1 is SGHRS and CDR2 is YFSETQ. This CDR3 is built from 18 residues. The junction had 9 bases not matched to a gene; V was cut back by 1 base and J by 2 bases. The CDR3 nucleotides are TGCGCCAGCAGCTTGCTCCCTAGCGGGGGGCTGTACACAGATACGCAGTATTTT. Amino acids: CASSLLPSGGLYTDTQYF.

This clone has just one count. V usage is TRBV11-2 and J usage is TRBJ2-5; TRBD2 matches at 13 bases. V gave up 4 bases and J gave up 1 base; unmatched junction bases: 6. Germline lookup yields CDR1 SGHAT and CDR2 FQNNGV. The CDR3 has 17 residues. CDR3 coding DNA: TGTGCCAGCAGCTCGGGACTAGCGGGACCCACCCAAGAGACCCAGTACTTC. This sequence encodes CASSSGLAGPTQETQYF.

This CDR3 is CASSPGGYTEAFF. Here the CDR3 DNA reads TGTGCCAGCAGCCCAGGGGGATACACTGAAGCTTTCTTT. The chain couples TRBV3-1 (or the pseudogene TRBV3-2) to TRBJ1-1, with 7 bases lining up with TRBD1. Looked up from germline, CDR1 is LGHDT and CDR2 is YNNKEL (reference sequence). The CDR3 extends over 13 amino acids. J was trimmed by 3 bases and V by 4 bases; bases with no gene match: 2.

This clone has only one observation. The chain has TRBV11-1 and TRBJ1-1; D uncertain. CDR3 length equals 15 residues. Germline V gene sequence: CDR1 SGHAT, CDR2 FQDESV (reference sequence). V lost 1 base to trimming and J lost 5 bases, with 14 bases between them. Written as DNA, the CDR3 is TGTGCCAGCAGCTTAGGAGGCCTGGGTGGTACTGAAGCTTTCTTT. The encoded protein is CASSLGGLGGTEAFF. Supplemented by reference TRBV11-1 and TRBJ1-1, the full variable domain reads EAEVAQSPRYKITEKSQAVAFWCDPISGHATLYWYRQILGQGPELLVQFQDESVVDDSQLPKDRFSAERLKGVDSTLKIQPAELGDSAMYLCASSLGGLGGTEAFFGQGTRLTVV.

The chain carries TRBV28 and TRBJ2-1; TRBD2 might be the D (6 bases). V was trimmed by 3 bases and J by 7 bases, leaving 13 bases between them. The CDR3 is made up of 14 amino acids. Germline CDR1 is MDHEN and CDR2 is SYDVKM. CDR3 sequence reads: CASSFIGTVNEQFF. In nucleotides, the CDR3 is TGTGCCAGCAGTTTCATCGGGACTGTTAATGAGCAGTTCTTC.

The J gene is TRBJ1-1, the V gene TRBV5-1; possibly TRBD1 for D (5 bases). The CDR3 has 14 amino acids. Trimming took 4 bases from V and 1 from J, leaving 11 bases between them. Germline CDR1 SGHRS, CDR2 YFSETQ. CDR3 in DNA: TGCGCCAGCAGCGTCAGGGTTGGGAACACTGAAGCTTTCTTT. This gives the protein CASSVRVGNTEAFF.

This rearrangement joins TRBV2 to TRBJ1-5, with D maybe TRBD1 (6 bases). V gave up 6 bases and J gave up 4 bases, with 13 bases separating them. The CDR3 loop spans 14 amino acids. Germline V gives CDR1 SNHLY, CDR2 FYNNEI. CDR3 bases: TGTGCCAGCAGGAAGACAGGCCCGAATCAGCCCCAGCATTTT. This gives the protein CASRKTGPNQPQHF.

This chain joins TRBV4-3 and TRBJ2-1, with D tentatively TRBD1 (7 bases). The V gene lost 4 bases and the J gene lost 7 bases, with 17 bases spanning the gap. Germline loops: CDR1 LGHNA, CDR2 YSLEER. CDR3 length: 15 residues. The CDR3 DNA follows: TGCGCCAGCAGCCGCGGGACAGTCGAAAGGAATGAGCAGTTCTTC. The encoded protein is CASSRGTVERNEQFF.

The chain recombines TRBV11-3 with TRBJ2-3, with TRBD2 matching 9 bases. CDR3 length: 15 residues. Germline CDR1 SGHNT, CDR2 YENEEA. Trimming cost V 4 bases and J 6 bases; bases outside gene matches: 8. The CDR3 DNA sequence: TGTGCCAGCAGCTCTCAGCGGGGGGCTTTGGATACGCAGTATTTT. This translates into CASSSQRGALDTQYF.

This sequence joins TRBV24-1 and TRBJ2-3; D gene unclear. The ends were cut back, 4 bases at V and 1 base at J, with 11 bases in the middle. Germline CDR1 is KGHDR and CDR2 is SFDVKD. CDR3 length: 15 amino acids. DNA for the CDR3: TGTGCCACCAGTGACCCAAGCCGGGGCACAGATACGCAGTATTTT. Translating gives CATSDPSRGTDTQYF.

CDR3 nucleotides: TGTGCCAGCAGCGTAGCCCTAGCGGGAGCGGTATGGGACACAGATACGCAGTATTTT. Protein sequence: CASSVALAGAVWDTDTQYF. The rearrangement joins TRBV9 to TRBJ2-3; 10 bases map to TRBD2. The V segment lost 0 bases and the J segment 2 bases; nucleotides outside the gene matches: 12. Per the germline V gene, CDR1 is SGDLS and CDR2 is YYNGEE. This CDR3 has 19 amino acids.

The CDR3 loop reads CASSLDRGNEKLFF. CDR3 coding DNA: TGTGCCAGTAGCCTGGACAGGGGGAATGAAAAACTGTTTTTT. V usage is TRBV19 and J usage is TRBJ1-4, with TRBD1 matching 10 bases. V shed 6 bases, J shed 5 bases, and the junction held 3 bases outside the gene matches. The CDR3 consists of 14 residues. In germline, CDR1 is LNHDA, CDR2 SQIVND (reference sequence).

This rearrangement joins TRBV11-3 to TRBJ2-1; 7 nucleotides line up with TRBD2. The CDR3 consists of 15 residues. Germline trimming cut 5 bases from V and 5 bases from J; bases unmatched to any gene: 9. From germline, CDR1 is SGHNT and CDR2 YENEEA. The CDR3 here is CASSRRGVGHNEQFF. Written as DNA, the CDR3 is TGTGCCAGCAGCAGACGGGGGGTTGGGCACAATGAGCAGTTCTTC.

This clone was picked up a small number of times. This chain connects TRBV4-1 to TRBJ1-5; possibly TRBD1 for D (6 bases). CDR1 is MGHRA and CDR2 is YSYEKL in the germline V gene. CDR3 size: 15 residues. The V end was cut by 0 bases, the J end by 9 bases, with 15 bases between. CDR3 protein: CASSQEDRPLWPQHF. CDR3 in DNA: TGCGCCAGCAGCCAAGAAGACAGGCCCTTATGGCCCCAGCATTTT.

As regards this clone: The same CDR3 can be traced to other DNA sequences in this sample. This chain links TRBV7-9 with TRBJ1-1, with D possibly TRBD1 on 5 matching bases. The CDR3 has 12 amino acids. V gave up 3 bases and J gave up 8 bases, with 10 bases separating them. Germline V gene lookup returns CDR1 SEHNR and CDR2 FQNEAQ (reference sequence). The CDR3 here is CASSLGGSEAFF. In DNA form, the CDR3 reads TGTGCCAGCAGCTTGGGGGGGTCAGAAGCTTTCTTT.

This clone was picked up a small number of times. The genes are TRBV7-8 and TRBJ2-5; TRBD2 matches at 8 bases. CDR3 length: 15 residues. The J segment lost 0 bases and the V segment lost 4 bases, leaving 4 bases of the junction unmatched. CDR1 is SGHVS and CDR2 is FQNEAQ in the germline V gene. In DNA, the CDR3 is TGTGCCAGCAGCTCTCCGGGACTAGACCAAGAGACCCAGTACTTC. As protein: CASSSPGLDQETQYF.

The V gene is TRBV3-1 (or the pseudogene TRBV3-2), the J gene TRBJ1-2; a weak D match, TRBD1 (5 bases). The CDR3 contains 15 residues. Trimming took off 1 base at V and 3 bases at J, with 12 bases between the two ends. The germline CDR1 and CDR2 sequences are LGHDT and YNNKEL (reference sequence). CDR3 protein: CASSQVSSGYYGYTF. CDR3 bases: TGTGCCAGCAGCCAAGTATCATCAGGGTACTATGGCTACACCTTC.